This is a list of T cell receptor beta chains from one sample in a study of cytomegalovirus exposure and HLA in healthy donors. Repertoires were generated with immunoSEQ multiplex PCR, while TCRdb's copy carries only in-frame clones and drops some. The data show approximately 170,000 clones, roughly 85% seen once. Specimen: PBMCs. The source is a man aged 18-30 years in good health and CMV-seropositive. The CDR3 runs from the conserved cysteine through the conserved F or W. A D gene is named only where the DNA matches it firmly. Clone size, where shown, is once, few, many, or a class for clones that have expanded.

CDR3 length,clone size,D gene,J gene,V gene,CDR3 DNA,CDR3 protein
13,-,-,TRBJ2-1,TRBV19,TGTGCCAGTAGGCAGGGAATCTACAATGAGCAGTTCTTC,CASRQGIYNEQFF
15,-,TRBD1,TRBJ2-1,TRBV5-1,TGCGCCAGCAGCGTATTGACAGGGGACTACAATGAGCAGTTCTTC,CASSVLTGDYNEQFF
15,-,-,TRBJ2-7,TRBV28,TGTGCCAGCAGTCCTAGGTGGGGCACCGCCTACGAGCAGTACTTC,CASSPRWGTAYEQYF
11,-,TRBD1,TRBJ1-1,TRBV6-6,TGTGCCAGCAGTGAGACAGGGAGGGCTTTCTTT,CASSETGRAFF
16,-,-,TRBJ1-2,TRBV9,TGTGCCAGCAGCGTAGATCTGGGGGCCGGTGACTATGGCTACACCTTC,CASSVDLGAGDYGYTF
19,few,TRBD1,TRBJ1-3,TRBV6-7,TGTGCCAGCAGTTACTCGGGACAGTGGCCAGGCCACTCTGGAAACACCATATATTTT,CASSYSGQWPGHSGNTIYF
15,-,-,TRBJ1-5,TRBV28,TGTGCCAGCAGACCCCTAGAGGGCCCTCATCAGCCCCAGCATTTT,CASRPLEGPHQPQHF
14,-,-,TRBJ2-3,TRBV5-6,TGTGCCAGCAGCCTTGACAGCGCCACAGATACGCAGTATTTT,CASSLDSATDTQYF
15,-,TRBD1,TRBJ1-6,TRBV5-1,TGCGCCAGCAGCTCGGGCGGGACAGACAATTCACCCCTCCACTTT,CASSSGGTDNSPLHF
15,-,-,TRBJ1-1,TRBV18,TGTGCCAGCTCACTAGTCGGAGAGGGCAACACTGAAGCTTTCTTT,CASSLVGEGNTEAFF
12,-,-,TRBJ2-3,TRBV5-5,TGTGCCAGCAGCACATGGAGTGGTACGCAGTATTTT,CASSTWSGTQYF
11,-,TRBD1,TRBJ1-1,TRBV2,TGTGCCAGCAGGCCGGGACAGGAAGCTTTCTTT,CASRPGQEAFF
15,-,-,TRBJ1-1,TRBV5-6,TGTGCCAGCAGCAGTTGGGACGGGGGTCGTACTGAAGCTTTCTTT,CASSSWDGGRTEAFF
13,once,-,TRBJ2-2,TRBV15,TGTGCCACCAGCAGAGGACACGACGGGGAGCTGTTTTTT,CATSRGHDGELFF
14,-,TRBD1,TRBJ1-5,TRBV18,TGTGCCAGCTCAGGACAGGGGGCTTCGTGGCCCCAGCATTTT,CASSGQGASWPQHF
14,-,-,TRBJ1-5,TRBV21-1,TGTGCCAGCAGCAAAAAGTCGGGACTTTATCTCCAGCATTTT,CASSKKSGLYLQHF
12,-,-,TRBJ2-3,TRBV28,TGTGCCAGCAGTTCCTACACAGATACGCAGTATTTT,CASSSYTDTQYF
15,-,TRBD2,TRBJ2-3,TRBV9,TGTGCCAGCAGCTCGAGGACTAGCGACACAGATACGCAGTATTTT,CASSSRTSDTDTQYF
16,-,TRBD1,TRBJ2-1,TRBV11-2,TGTGCCAGCAGCTTCATCACCGGGACAGGGACCAATGAGCAGTTCTTC,CASSFITGTGTNEQFF
13,-,-,TRBJ1-5,TRBV6-5,TGTGCCAGCAGTCAAGACCCGGCGGAGCCCCAGCATTTT,CASSQDPAEPQHF
13,-,TRBD1,TRBJ2-7,TRBV5-1,TGCGCCAGCAGGCTGACAGGGTCTAACGAGCAGTACTTC,CASRLTGSNEQYF
16,-,-,TRBJ2-1,TRBV4-1,TGCGCCAGCAGCCACCAAGCCCTGAGCTCCTACAATGAGCAGTTCTTC,CASSHQALSSYNEQFF